One T cell receptor beta chain is described in this entry. Looked up from germline, CDR1 is LNHDA and CDR2 is SQIVND (reference sequence). This CDR3 has 13 amino acids. J was trimmed by 6 bases and V by 6 bases; bases with no gene match: 3. Clones were read by immunoSEQ multiplex PCR, and TCRdb kept only the in-frame ones, dropping some. The table shows approximately 130,000 clones, with about 90% occurring only once. The entry originates in a study of blood T cell repertoires in COVID-19. Sample: peripheral blood. The rearrangement joins TRBV19 to TRBJ1-5, with 9 bases fitting TRBD1. The sequence was collected from a woman in her 50s who had recovered from COVID-19. In DNA, the CDR3 is TGTGCCAGTAGGGGGGACAGGGTTCAGCCCCAGCATTTT. It is translated as CASRGDRVQPQHF. Looking up the rest from reference TRBV19 and TRBJ1-5 gives the full variable domain: DGGITQSPKYLFRKEGQNVTLSCEQNLNHDAMYWYRQDPGQGLRLIYYSQIVNDFQKGDIAEGYSVSREKKESFPLTVTSAQKNPTAFYLCASRGDRVQPQHFGDGTRLSIL.